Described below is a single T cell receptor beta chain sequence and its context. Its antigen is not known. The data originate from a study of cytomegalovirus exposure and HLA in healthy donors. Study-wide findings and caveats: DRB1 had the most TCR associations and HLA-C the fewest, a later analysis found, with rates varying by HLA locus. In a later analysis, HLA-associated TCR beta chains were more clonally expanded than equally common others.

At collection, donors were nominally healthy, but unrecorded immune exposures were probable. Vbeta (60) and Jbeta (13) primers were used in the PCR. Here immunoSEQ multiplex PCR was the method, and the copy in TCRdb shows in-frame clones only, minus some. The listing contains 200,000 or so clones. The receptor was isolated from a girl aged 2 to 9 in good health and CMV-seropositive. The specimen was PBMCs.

In DNA form, the CDR3 reads TGTGCCTGCAAGACAGGGGCGGGATCTGGGGCCAACGTCCTGACTTTC. Its protein is CACKTGAGSGANVLTF. The chain recombines TRBV19 with TRBJ2-6; 8 bases line up with TRBD1. The CDR3 has 16 amino acids. Germline CDR1 LNHDA, CDR2 SQIVND (reference sequence). V lost 11 bases to trimming and J lost 1 base; unmatched junction nucleotides: 10.